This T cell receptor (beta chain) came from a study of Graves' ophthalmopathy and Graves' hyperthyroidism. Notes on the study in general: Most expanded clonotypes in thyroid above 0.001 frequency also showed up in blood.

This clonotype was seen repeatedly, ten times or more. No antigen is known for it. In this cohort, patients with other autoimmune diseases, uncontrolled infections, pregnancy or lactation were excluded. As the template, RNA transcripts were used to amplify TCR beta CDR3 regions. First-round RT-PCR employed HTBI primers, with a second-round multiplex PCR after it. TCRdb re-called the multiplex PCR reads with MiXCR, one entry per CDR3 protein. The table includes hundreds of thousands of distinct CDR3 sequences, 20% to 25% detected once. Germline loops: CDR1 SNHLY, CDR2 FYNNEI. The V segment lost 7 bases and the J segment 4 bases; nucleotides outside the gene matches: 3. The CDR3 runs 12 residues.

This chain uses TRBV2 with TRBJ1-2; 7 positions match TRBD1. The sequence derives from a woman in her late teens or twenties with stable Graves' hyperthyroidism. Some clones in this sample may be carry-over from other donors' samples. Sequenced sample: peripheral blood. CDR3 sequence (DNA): TGTGCCAGCATTGGGGACAGCTATGGCTACACCTTC. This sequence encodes CASIGDSYGYTF.